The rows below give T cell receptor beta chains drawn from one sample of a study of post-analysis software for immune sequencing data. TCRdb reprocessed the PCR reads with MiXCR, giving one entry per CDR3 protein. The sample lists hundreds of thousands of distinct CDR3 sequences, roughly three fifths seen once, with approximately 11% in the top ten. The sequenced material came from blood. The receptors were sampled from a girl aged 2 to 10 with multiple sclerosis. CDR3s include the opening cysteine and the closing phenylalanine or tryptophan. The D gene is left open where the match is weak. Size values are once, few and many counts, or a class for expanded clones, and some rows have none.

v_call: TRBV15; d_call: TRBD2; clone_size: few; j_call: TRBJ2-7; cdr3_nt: TGTGCCACCAGCAGAGGCGGGGGGTTTTACGAGCAGTACTTC; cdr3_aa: CATSRGGGFYEQYF
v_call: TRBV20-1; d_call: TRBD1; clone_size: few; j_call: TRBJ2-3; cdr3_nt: TGCAGTGCTTCCTTACACAGGGGGCTCACAGATACGCAGTATTTT; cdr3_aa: CSASLHRGLTDTQYF
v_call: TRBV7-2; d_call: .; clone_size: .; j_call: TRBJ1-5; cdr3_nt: TGTGCCAGCAGGGATCGGACAGAAGGTCAGCCCCAGCATTTT; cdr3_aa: CASRDRTEGQPQHF
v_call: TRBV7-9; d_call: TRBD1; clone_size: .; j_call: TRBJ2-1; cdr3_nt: TGTGCCAGCAGCTTAGCGGCAGGGGGCTACAATGAGCAGTTCTTC; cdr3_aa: CASSLAAGGYNEQFF
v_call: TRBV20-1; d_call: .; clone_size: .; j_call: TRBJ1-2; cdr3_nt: TGCAGTGCTAGAGATCTTCGGGACTATGGCTACACCTTC; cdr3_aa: CSARDLRDYGYTF
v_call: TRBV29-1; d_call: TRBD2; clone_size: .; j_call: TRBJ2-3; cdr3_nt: TGCAGCGTTCCACCTCCGGGACTAGCGGGAGGTGTCCTTAGCACAGATACGCAGTATTTT; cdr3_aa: CSVPPPGLAGGVLSTDTQYF
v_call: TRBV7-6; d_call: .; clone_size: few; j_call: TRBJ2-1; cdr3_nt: TGTGCCAGCAGCTTAGTGATGTGGAAGGAGCAGTTCTTC; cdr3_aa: CASSLVMWKEQFF
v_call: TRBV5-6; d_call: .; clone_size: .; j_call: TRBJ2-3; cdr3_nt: TGTGCCAGCAGCTTGGTAGGCGTCGGGGGCACAGATACGCAGTATTTT; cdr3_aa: CASSLVGVGGTDTQYF
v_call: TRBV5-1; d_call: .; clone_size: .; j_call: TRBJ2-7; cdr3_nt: TGCGCCAGCAGCTTGGAGCCAGGCTTAATCTACGAGCAGTACTTC; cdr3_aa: CASSLEPGLIYEQYF
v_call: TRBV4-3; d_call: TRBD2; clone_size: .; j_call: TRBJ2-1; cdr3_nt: TGCGCCAGCAGCCAAGTCGGCGGGGGGGCCTACAATGAGCAGTTCTTC; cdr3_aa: CASSQVGGGAYNEQFF
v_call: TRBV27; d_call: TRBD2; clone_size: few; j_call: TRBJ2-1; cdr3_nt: TGTGCCAGCAGTTTTTTCCTAGCGGGGGGGCCTTACAATGAGCAGTTCTTC; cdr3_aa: CASSFFLAGGPYNEQFF
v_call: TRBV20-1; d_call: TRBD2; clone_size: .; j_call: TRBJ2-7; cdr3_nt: TGCAGTGCTAGCCGGGCCTCTGCGGGACTACTTACCCCGGGCGAGCAGTACTTC; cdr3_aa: CSASRASAGLLTPGEQYF
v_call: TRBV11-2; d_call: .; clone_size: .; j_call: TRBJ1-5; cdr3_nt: TGTGCCAGCACACAGGGCCCCAATCAGCCCCAGCATTTT; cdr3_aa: CASTQGPNQPQHF
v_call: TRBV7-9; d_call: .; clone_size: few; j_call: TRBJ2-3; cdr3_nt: TGTGCCAGCAGCTCTAGTGGGGGAGATACGCAGTATTTT; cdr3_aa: CASSSSGGDTQYF
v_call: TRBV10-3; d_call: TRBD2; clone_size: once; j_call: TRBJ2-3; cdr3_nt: TGTGCCATCAGTGAGTCTAAAGCGGGAGGTTTCAAAGATACGCAGTATTTT; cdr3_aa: CAISESKAGGFKDTQYF
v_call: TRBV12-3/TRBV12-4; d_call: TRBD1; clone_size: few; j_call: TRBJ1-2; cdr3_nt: TGTGCCAGCAGTTCCCGGGACAGGGGGCGCGTTTACACCTTC; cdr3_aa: CASSSRDRGRVYTF
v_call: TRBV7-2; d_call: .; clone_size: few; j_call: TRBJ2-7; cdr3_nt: TGTGCCAGCAGTCGCAGGGCCTCCTACGAGCAGTACTTC; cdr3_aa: CASSRRASYEQYF
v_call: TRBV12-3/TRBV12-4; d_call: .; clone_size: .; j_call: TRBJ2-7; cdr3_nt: TGTGCCAGCAGTTTACAGTTCCCCAACAGTCACTCCTACGAGCAGTACTTC; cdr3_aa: CASSLQFPNSHSYEQYF
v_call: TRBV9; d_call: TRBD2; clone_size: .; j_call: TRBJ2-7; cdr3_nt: TGTGCCAGCAGCGGTCCTTCCTCGACTAGCCGATCACAGTACGAGCAGTACTTC; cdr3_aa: CASSGPSSTSRSQYEQYF
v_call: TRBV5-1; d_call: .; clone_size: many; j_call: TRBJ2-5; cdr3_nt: TGTGCCAGCAGCTTCCAAGAGACCCAGTACTTC; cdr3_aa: CASSFQETQYF
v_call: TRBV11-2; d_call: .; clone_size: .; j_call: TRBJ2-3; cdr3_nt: TGTGCCAGCAGCCAAGGACAGCCCGGCCCAGATACGCAGTATTTT; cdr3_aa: CASSQGQPGPDTQYF
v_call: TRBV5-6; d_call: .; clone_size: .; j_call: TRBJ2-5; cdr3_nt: TGTGCCAGCAGCTGGAACCAAGAGACCCAGTACTTC; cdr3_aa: CASSWNQETQYF
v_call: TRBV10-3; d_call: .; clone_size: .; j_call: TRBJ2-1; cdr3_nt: TGTGCCATTCTCCCGTCACCGGGAGGCAGGGGGCAGTTCTTC; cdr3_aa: CAILPSPGGRGQFF
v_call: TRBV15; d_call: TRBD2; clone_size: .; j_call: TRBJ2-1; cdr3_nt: TGTGCCACCAGCAGAGTAAGGGGTGTGACTAGCGGGGGAAGTGGCGAGCAGTTCTTC; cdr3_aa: CATSRVRGVTSGGSGEQFF